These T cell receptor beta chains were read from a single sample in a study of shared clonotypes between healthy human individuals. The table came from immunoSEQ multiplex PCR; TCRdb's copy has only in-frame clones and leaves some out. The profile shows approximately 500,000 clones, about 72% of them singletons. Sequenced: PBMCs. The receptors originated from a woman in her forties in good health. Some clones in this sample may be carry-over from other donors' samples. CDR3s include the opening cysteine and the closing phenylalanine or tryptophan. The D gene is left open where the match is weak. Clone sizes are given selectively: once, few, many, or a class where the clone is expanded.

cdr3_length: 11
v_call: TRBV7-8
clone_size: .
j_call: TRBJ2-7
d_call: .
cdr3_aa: CASSPGVEQYF
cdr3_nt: TGTGCCAGCAGCCCCGGGGTTGAGCAGTACTTC

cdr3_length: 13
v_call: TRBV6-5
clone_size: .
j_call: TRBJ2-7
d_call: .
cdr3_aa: CASRPDSLYEQYF
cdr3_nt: TGTGCCAGCAGACCCGACAGCCTCTACGAGCAGTACTTC

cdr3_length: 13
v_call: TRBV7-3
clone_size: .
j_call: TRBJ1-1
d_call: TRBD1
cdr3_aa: CASSFTGAPEAFF
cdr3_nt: TGTGCCAGCAGCTTCACAGGGGCCCCTGAAGCTTTCTTT

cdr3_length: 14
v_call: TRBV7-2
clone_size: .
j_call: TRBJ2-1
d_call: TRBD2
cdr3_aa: CASSLAGGPDEQFF
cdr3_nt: TGTGCCAGCAGCTTAGCGGGAGGGCCCGATGAGCAGTTCTTC

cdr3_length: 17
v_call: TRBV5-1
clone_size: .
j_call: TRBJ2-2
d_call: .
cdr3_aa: CASSLAGPSTNTGELFF
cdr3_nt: TGCGCCAGCAGCTTGGCGGGACCCTCGACGAACACCGGGGAGCTGTTTTTT

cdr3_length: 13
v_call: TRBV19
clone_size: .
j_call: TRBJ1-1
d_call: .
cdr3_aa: CASSPTVNTEAFF
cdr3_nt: TGTGCCAGTAGTCCGACTGTGAACACTGAAGCTTTCTTT

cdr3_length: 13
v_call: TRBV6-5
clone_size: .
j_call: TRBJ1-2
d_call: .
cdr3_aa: CASSPGFSGGYTF
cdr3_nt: TGTGCCAGCAGTCCCGGGTTTTCCGGTGGCTACACCTTC

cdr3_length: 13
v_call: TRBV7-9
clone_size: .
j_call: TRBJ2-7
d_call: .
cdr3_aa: CASSLDSPYGQYF
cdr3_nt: TGTGCCAGCAGCCTAGACAGTCCCTATGGGCAGTACTTC

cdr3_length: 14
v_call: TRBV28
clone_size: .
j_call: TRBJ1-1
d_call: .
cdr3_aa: CASSFYSESPEAFF
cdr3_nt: TGTGCCAGCAGTTTTTACTCGGAGAGTCCTGAAGCTTTCTTT

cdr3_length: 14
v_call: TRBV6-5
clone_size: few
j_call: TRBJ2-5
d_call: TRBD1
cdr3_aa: CASRAGGVPETQYF
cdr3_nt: TGTGCCAGCCGGGCAGGGGGCGTTCCAGAGACCCAGTACTTC

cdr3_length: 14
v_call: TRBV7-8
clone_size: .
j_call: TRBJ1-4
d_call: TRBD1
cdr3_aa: CASSQGGTNEKLFF
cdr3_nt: TGTGCCAGCAGCCAGGGGGGTACAAATGAAAAACTGTTTTTT

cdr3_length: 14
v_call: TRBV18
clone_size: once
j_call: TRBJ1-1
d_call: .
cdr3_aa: CASSWKGGNTEAFF
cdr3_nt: TGTGCCAGCTCATGGAAAGGGGGTAACACTGAAGCTTTCTTT

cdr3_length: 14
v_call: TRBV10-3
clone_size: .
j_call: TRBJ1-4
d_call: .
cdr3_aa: CAISDSRTAEKLFF
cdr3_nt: TGTGCCATCAGTGATTCGCGGACGGCAGAAAAACTGTTTTTT

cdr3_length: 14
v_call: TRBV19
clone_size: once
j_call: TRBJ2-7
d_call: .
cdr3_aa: CASMEQTSGGEQYF
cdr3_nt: TGTGCCAGTATGGAACAGACTTCTGGCGGTGAGCAGTACTTC

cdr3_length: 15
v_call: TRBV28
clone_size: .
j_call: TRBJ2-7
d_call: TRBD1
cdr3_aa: CASSPPGQTSYEQYF
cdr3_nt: TGTGCCAGCAGTCCCCCGGGACAGACCTCTTACGAGCAGTACTTC

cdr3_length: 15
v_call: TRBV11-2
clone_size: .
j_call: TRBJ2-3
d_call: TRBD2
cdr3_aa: CASSVRGSETDTQYF
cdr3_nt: TGTGCCAGCAGCGTACGCGGGAGTGAAACAGATACGCAGTATTTT

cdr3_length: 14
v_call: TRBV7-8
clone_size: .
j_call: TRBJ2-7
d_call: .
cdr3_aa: CASSSAWSSYEQYF
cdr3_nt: TGTGCCAGCAGCTCCGCTTGGAGCTCCTACGAGCAGTACTTC

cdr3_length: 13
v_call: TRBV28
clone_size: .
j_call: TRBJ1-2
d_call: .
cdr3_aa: CASSPTGGPRYTF
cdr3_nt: TGTGCCAGCAGTCCTACCGGGGGGCCACGCTACACCTTC

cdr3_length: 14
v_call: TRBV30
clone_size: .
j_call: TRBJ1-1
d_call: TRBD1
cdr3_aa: CAWIVGQRATEAFF
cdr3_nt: TGTGCCTGGATTGTGGGACAGAGGGCAACTGAAGCTTTCTTT

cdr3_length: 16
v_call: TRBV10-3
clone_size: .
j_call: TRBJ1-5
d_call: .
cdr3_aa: CAISNPGHDPNQPQHF
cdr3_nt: TGTGCCATCAGTAATCCGGGACACGACCCCAATCAGCCCCAGCATTTT

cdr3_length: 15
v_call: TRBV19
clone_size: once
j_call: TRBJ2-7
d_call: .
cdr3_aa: CASSISTASSYEQYF
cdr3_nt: TGTGCCAGTAGTATTTCTACAGCGAGCTCCTACGAGCAGTACTTC

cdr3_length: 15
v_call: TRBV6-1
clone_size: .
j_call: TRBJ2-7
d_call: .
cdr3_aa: CASSELGLVSYEQYF
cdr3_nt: TGTGCCAGCAGTGAATTGGGGTTAGTGTCCTACGAGCAGTACTTC

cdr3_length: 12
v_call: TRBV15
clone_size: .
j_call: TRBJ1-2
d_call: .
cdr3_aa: CATSQGNYGYTF
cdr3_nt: TGTGCCACCAGCCAGGGGAACTATGGCTACACCTTC

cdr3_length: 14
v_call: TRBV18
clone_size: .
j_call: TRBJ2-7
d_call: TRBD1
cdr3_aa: CASSPRQGTYEQYF
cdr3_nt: TGTGCCAGCTCACCCAGACAGGGAACCTACGAGCAGTACTTC

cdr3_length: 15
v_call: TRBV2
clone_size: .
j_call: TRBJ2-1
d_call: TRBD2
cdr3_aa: CASSAEAGVGNEQFF
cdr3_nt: TGTGCCAGCAGCGCCGAGGCGGGAGTGGGCAATGAGCAGTTCTTC

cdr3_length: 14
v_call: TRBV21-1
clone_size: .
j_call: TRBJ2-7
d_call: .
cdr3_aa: CASSKVASDDEQYF
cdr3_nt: TGTGCCAGCAGCAAAGTTGCAAGCGATGACGAGCAGTACTTC

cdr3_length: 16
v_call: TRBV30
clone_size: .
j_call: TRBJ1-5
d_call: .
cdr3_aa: CAWSVQSGTYNQPRHF
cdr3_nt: TGTGCCTGGAGTGTACAGTCCGGTACCTACAATCAGCCCCGGCATTTT

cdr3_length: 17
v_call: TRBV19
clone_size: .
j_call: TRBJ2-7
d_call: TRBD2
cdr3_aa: CASSGGTSGANSYEQYF
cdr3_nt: TGTGCCAGTAGTGGGGGGACTAGCGGGGCCAACTCCTACGAGCAGTACTTC

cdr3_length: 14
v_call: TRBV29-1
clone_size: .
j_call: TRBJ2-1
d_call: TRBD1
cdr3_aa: CSVVRGPTYNEQFF
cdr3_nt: TGCAGCGTTGTTAGGGGGCCTACTTACAATGAGCAGTTCTTC

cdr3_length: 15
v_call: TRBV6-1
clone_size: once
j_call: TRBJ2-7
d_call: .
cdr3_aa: CASSDGSLGLYEQYF
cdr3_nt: TGTGCCAGCAGTGATGGCAGCCTAGGCCTCTACGAGCAGTACTTC

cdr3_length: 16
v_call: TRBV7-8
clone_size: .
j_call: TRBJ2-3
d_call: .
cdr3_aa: CASSLNGPRDTDTQYF
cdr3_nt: TGTGCCAGCAGCTTAAATGGGCCCAGGGACACAGATACGCAGTATTTT

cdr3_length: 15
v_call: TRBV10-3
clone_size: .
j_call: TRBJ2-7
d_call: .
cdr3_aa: CAISGGTRESYEQYF
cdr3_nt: TGTGCCATCAGTGGTGGGACAAGGGAATCCTACGAGCAGTACTTC

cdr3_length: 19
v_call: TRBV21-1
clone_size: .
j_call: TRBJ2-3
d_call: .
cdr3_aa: CASSKEDRAFPLLTDTQYF
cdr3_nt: TGTGCCAGCAGCAAAGAGGACAGGGCGTTTCCCCTGCTCACAGATACGCAGTATTTT

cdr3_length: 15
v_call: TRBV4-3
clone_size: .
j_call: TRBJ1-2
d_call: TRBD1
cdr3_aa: CASSQDAGTAYGYTF
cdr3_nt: TGCGCCAGCAGCCAAGATGCTGGGACAGCATATGGCTACACCTTC

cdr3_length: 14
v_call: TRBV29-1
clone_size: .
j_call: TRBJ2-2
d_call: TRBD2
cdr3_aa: CSVSGTINTGELFF
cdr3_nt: TGCAGCGTTTCCGGGACTATTAACACCGGGGAGCTGTTTTTT

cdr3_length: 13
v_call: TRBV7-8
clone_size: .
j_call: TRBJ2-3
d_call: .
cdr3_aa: CASSWGGTDTQYF
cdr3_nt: TGTGCCAGCAGCTGGGGGGGCACAGATACGCAGTATTTT

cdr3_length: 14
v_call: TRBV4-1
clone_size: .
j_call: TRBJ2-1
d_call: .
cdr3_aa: CASSGRRIANEQFF
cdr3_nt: TGCGCCAGCAGTGGGCGGAGGATAGCCAATGAGCAGTTCTTC

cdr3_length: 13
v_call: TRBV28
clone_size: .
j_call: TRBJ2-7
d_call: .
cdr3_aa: CASSLPPFYEQYF
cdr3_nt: TGTGCCAGCAGTTTACCCCCATTCTACGAGCAGTACTTC

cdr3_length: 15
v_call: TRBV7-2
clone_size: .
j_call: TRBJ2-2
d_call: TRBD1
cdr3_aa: CASSRDRGGTGELFF
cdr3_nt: TGTGCCAGCAGCCGGGACAGGGGAGGCACCGGGGAGCTGTTTTTT

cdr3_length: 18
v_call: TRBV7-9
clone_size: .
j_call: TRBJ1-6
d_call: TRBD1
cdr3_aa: CASSLGYKGAQYNSPLHF
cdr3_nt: TGTGCCAGCAGCTTAGGTTACAAGGGGGCACAATATAATTCACCCCTCCACTTT

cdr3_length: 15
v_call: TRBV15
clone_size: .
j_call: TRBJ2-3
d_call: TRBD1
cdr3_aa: CATSRTGASGDTQYF
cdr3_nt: TGTGCCACCAGCAGGACAGGGGCTTCTGGAGATACGCAGTATTTT

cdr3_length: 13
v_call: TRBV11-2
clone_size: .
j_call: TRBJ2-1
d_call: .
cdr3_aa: CASSLGEYNEQFF
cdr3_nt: TGTGCCAGCAGCCTGGGGGAATACAATGAGCAGTTCTTC

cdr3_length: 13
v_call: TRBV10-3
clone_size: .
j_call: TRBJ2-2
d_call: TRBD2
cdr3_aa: CAIRAGSTGELFF
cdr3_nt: TGTGCCATCAGAGCGGGGAGCACCGGGGAGCTGTTTTTT

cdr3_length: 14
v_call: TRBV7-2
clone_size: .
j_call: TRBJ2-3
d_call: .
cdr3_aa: CASSLPPFTDTQYF
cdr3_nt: TGTGCCAGCAGCTTACCCCCCTTCACAGATACGCAGTATTTT